This T cell receptor (beta chain) was profiled in a study of blood T cell repertoires in COVID-19. Sequenced by immunoSEQ multiplex PCR; TCRdb stores in-frame clones only, minus some. The repertoire holds about 45,000 clones, with 75% to 90% as singletons. CDR1 MNHEY and CDR2 SVGAGI come from the germline V gene. The CDR3 consists of 14 residues. The trim removed 4 bases at V and 3 bases at J, leaving 3 bases unmatched. Sequencing input: peripheral blood. This sequence joins TRBV6-5 and TRBJ2-5; 9 nucleotides match TRBD1. The sequence came from a woman older than 75 with active COVID-19. CDR3 sequence (DNA): TGTGCCAGCAGTTCCCGGACAGGGGAAGAGACCCAGTACTTC. Protein product: CASSSRTGEETQYF.